This T cell receptor (beta chain) stems from a study of control samples from healthy donors and cancer patients. Libraries were prepared by immunoSEQ multiplex PCR; TCRdb keeps only in-frame clonotypes and omits some of them. The sample contains approximately 94,000 clones, approximately 93% of which appear only once. CDR3 length: 12 residues. The germline CDR1 and CDR2 sequences are SEHNR and FQNEAQ (reference sequence). V lost 5 bases to trimming and J lost 4 bases, with 9 bases between them. The TCR sequence derives from a woman in her twenties or thirties in good health. Sequenced: blood. The V call is TRBV7-9, the J call TRBJ2-7; tentatively, D is TRBD1 (6 bases). This CDR3 reads CASSTDRYEQYF. The CDR3 DNA is TGTGCCAGCAGCACGGACAGATACGAGCAGTACTTC.